Below are 12 T cell receptor beta chains sequenced from a single sample in a study of shared clonotypes between healthy human individuals. Produced via immunoSEQ multiplex PCR; TCRdb's table is partial and in-frame only. The sample shows 780,000 or so clones, roughly 72% of them seen only once. The sequencing sample was made of memory CD4+ T cells sorted from blood. Regarding subset: CD45RA-negative fraction. The source of these receptors is a young woman in good health.

This clone has a single count. The rearrangement uses TRBV27 and TRBJ2-5; 9 bases are shared with TRBD2. The J segment lost 4 bases and the V segment lost 5 bases, leaving 5 bases of the junction unmatched. The CDR3 length is 14 residues. Germline assignment: CDR1 MNHEY and CDR2 SMNVEV (reference sequence). The CDR3 DNA follows: TGTGCCAGCAGTCCCTTAGCGGGAGTAGAGACCCAGTACTTC. Translation: CASSPLAGVETQYF.

The V and J genes are TRBV5-1 and TRBJ1-2, with TRBD1 matching over 7 bases. The V gene's germline CDR1 is SGHRS and CDR2 YFSETQ. The CDR3 has 14 amino acids. Trimming cost V 0 bases and J 5 bases; bases outside gene matches: 4. CDR3 protein: CASSLVPGQYGYTF. The CDR3 nucleotides read TGCGCCAGCAGCTTGGTACCGGGACAGTATGGCTACACCTTC.

The rearrangement links TRBV27 to TRBJ2-1, with a weak D call TRBD2 (5 bases). CDR3 length: 14 amino acids. The germline V gene has CDR1 MNHEY and CDR2 SMNVEV (reference sequence). V gave up 6 bases and J gave up 3 bases, with 12 bases separating them. The CDR3 nucleotides read TGTGCCAGCAGGGACTTAGTGATCTACAATGAGCAGTTCTTC. Encoded protein: CASRDLVIYNEQFF.

The J gene is TRBJ2-3, the V gene TRBV9; D not resolved. The germline V gene has CDR1 SGDLS and CDR2 YYNGEE. The CDR3 has 14 amino acids. V gave up 3 bases and J gave up 2 bases, with 10 bases separating them. DNA for the CDR3: TGTGCCAGCAGCGCCGACACCTTCACAGATACGCAGTATTTT. It encodes CASSADTFTDTQYF.

The chain uses TRBV7-9 and TRBJ2-3; D uncertain. The CDR3 consists of 15 residues. Germline V CDR1 and CDR2: SEHNR, FQNEAQ (reference sequence). Trimming left V 2 bases short and J 0 bases short, with 9 bases between. CDR3 sequence reads: CASSLLRRSTDTQYF. In nucleotides, the CDR3 is TGTGCCAGCAGCTTACTACGGCGTAGCACAGATACGCAGTATTTT.

The chain recombines TRBV19 with TRBJ2-3; possibly TRBD1 for D (6 bases). Germline CDR1 is LNHDA and CDR2 is SQIVND (reference sequence). This CDR3 has 15 amino acids. Deletions cut 6 bases from V and 4 bases from J, with 17 bases between. The DNA of the CDR3 is TGTGCCAGTAGCCCGACACAGGGTTCGTCAGATACGCAGTATTTT. It encodes CASSPTQGSSDTQYF.

This clone was observed at least ten times. V and J are TRBV6-5 and TRBJ2-7, with D hard to call. The CDR3 contains 14 residues. Germline CDR1 is MNHEY and CDR2 is SVGAGI. V gave up 4 bases and J gave up 6 bases, with 16 bases separating them. CDR3 nucleotides: TGTGCCAGCAGTTTCCGGCATCTCGTAGGCGAGCAGTACTTC. Protein product: CASSFRHLVGEQYF.

In its sample, this clone was seen a few times. The chain employs TRBV28 and TRBJ2-5; 9 nucleotides align to TRBD2. The assigned J gene may be wrong: the sequence end matches TRBJ2-7 better. This CDR3 contains 15 residues. Germline V gives CDR1 MDHEN, CDR2 SYDVKM. CDR3 region: CASSQGTSILYEQYF. In DNA, the CDR3 is TGTGCCAGCAGCCAAGGGACTAGCATCCTCTACGAGCAGTACTTC.

This clone showed up just once. This rearrangement joins TRBV28 to TRBJ2-7; 10 bases align to TRBD2. This CDR3 has 13 residues. CDR1 MDHEN and CDR2 SYDVKM come from the germline V gene. Germline trimming cut 4 bases from V and 8 bases from J; bases unmatched to any gene: 5. CDR3 bases: TGTGCCAGCAGTTCGGGTAGCGGGGGGAAGCAGTACTTC. Amino acid sequence: CASSSGSGGKQYF.

The V and J genes are TRBV5-6 and TRBJ1-5; D is uncertain. V lost 1 base to trimming and J lost 0 bases, with 14 bases between them. The CDR3 totals 17 residues. CDR1 and CDR2 (germline): SGHDT, YYEEEE. CDR3 in DNA: TGTGCCAGCAGCTTGTTCCGAGAATCCGGTAGCAATCAGCCCCAGCATTTT. Translated, it gives CASSLFRESGSNQPQHF.

The chain uses TRBV29-1 and TRBJ2-3; 9 bases agree with TRBD2. Germline V gene data show CDR1 as SQVTM and CDR2 as ANQGSEA. The V gene end was trimmed by 5 bases and the J gene end by 1 base; junction bases not matched to a gene: 10. The CDR3 loop spans 16 amino acids. CDR3 in amino acids: CSVPSLAGVGTDTQYF. The CDR3 region has the DNA TGCAGCGTTCCAAGTTTAGCGGGAGTGGGCACAGATACGCAGTATTTT.

Note on this clone: Other DNA variants within this sample encode the same CDR3. The chain recombines TRBV5-1 with TRBJ2-7; weak D call: TRBD2 (5 bases). Per germline, CDR1 SGHRS and CDR2 YFSETQ. The CDR3 consists of 13 residues. V dropped 2 bases and J dropped 1 base, with 7 bases sitting between them. The CDR3 sequence is CASSFEGSYEQYF. DNA of the CDR3: TGCGCCAGCAGCTTCGAGGGTTCCTACGAGCAGTACTTC.